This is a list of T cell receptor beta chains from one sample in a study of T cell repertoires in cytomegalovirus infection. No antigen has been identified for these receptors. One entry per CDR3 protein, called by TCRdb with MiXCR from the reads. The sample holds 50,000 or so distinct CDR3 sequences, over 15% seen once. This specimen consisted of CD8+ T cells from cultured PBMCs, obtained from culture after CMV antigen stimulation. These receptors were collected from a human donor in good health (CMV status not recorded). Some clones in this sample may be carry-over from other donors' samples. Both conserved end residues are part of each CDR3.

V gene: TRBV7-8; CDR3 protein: CASSVGAHRLDTEAFF
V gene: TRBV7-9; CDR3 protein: CASRPPGQAKLTIYF
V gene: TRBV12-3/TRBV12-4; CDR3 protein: CASSGRGAGGTDTQYF
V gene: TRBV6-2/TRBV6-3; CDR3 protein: CASSYSIGSEMTDTQYF
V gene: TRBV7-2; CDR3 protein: CASSLALAMSSYEQYF
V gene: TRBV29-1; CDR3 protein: CSVDTSGATYEQYF
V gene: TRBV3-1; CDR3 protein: CASSQAWGTEAFF
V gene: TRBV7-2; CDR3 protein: CASSYPGLGANEQFF
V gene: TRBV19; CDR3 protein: CASSIELAGGPTGELFF
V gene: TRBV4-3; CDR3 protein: CASSQEGAGQGFFAGANVLTF
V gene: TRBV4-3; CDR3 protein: CASSQDMWGSRTKNIQYF
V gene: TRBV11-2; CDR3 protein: CASSKSGRAANEQFF
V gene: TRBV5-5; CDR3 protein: CASSWTGSSSYNEQFF
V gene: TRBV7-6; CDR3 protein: CASSHLLAGDGEQFF
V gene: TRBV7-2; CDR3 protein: CASTLGGFTEAFF
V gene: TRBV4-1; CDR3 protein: CASSQEDRLRPQHF
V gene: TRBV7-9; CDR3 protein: CASSSHEWTGGNSPLHF
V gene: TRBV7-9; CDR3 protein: CASGTGTGRYGYTF
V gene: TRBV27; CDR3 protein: CASSYTGWSPLHF
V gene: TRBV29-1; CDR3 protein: CSALGGGLGANVLTF
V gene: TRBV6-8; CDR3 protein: CASSYGVRETQYF
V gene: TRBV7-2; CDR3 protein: CASSLGVEGPRHQPQHF
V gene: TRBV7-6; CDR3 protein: CASSPDGYEQYF
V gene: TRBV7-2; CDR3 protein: CASSLGYRKFFSGELFF
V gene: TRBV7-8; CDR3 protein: CASSLDRGLYNEQFF
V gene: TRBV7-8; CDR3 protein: CASSFSGGNRNTGELFF
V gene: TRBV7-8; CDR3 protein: CASSLRTINEQFF
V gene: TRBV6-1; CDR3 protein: CASSELVFSYNSPLHF
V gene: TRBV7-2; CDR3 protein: CASSSGLAGDF
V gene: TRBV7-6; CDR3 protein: CASGGGRTEAFF
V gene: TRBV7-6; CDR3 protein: CASSLRLAATYEQYF
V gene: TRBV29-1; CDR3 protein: CSVDGDSSSGNTIYF
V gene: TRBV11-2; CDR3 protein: CASGEPHEQYF
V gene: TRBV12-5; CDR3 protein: CASGPHRGNEQFF
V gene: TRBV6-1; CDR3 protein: CASNAGLGGNYEQYF
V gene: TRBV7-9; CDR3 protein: CASSPGTGRAKNIQYF
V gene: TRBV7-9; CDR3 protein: CASSPRGGISPDTQYF
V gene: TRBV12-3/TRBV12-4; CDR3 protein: CASSLGWKEAFF
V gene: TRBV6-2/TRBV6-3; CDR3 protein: CASSYAGDHTGELFF
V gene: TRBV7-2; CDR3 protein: CASSLETGLSGNTIYF
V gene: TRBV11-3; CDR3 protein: CASSLDQGDNEQFF
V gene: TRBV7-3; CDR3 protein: CASNGTGGSEQYF
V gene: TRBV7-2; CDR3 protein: CASSPYSGGANEQYF
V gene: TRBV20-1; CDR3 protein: CSARDRANYGYTF
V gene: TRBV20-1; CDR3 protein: CSAPVWENSYNEQFF
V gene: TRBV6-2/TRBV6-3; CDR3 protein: CASSSLKRDGDEGYTF
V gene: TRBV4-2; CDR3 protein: CASSRGLRGAPDTQYF
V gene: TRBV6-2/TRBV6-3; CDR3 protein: CASSRNTEAFF
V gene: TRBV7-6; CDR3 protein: CASSFAGNEQFF
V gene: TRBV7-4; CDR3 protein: CASSSLSREPTYGYTF
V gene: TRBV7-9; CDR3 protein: CASSPKGAGADGYTF
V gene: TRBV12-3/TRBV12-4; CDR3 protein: CASSLRDLTDTQYF
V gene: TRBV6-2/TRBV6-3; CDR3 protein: CASSQYNEQFF
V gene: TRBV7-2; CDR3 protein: CASSLAPLAPGETQYF
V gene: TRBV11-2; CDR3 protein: CASSLDGIAGRSWDTQYF